The rows below give T cell receptor beta chains drawn from one sample of a study of technical replicates of blood from several donors. The protocol was immunoSEQ multiplex PCR, while the TCRdb copy is restricted to in-frame clones and leaves out a portion. Of around 89,000 clones listed, 85% to 95% are singletons. The sample consisted of T cells isolated from PBMCs. These receptors all stem from a human donor in good health. CDR3s include the opening cysteine and the closing phenylalanine or tryptophan. The D gene is left open where the match is weak.

>NA|TRBJ2-7|TRBV5-8
TGTGCCAGCAGCTTGCCCCACGAGGCGGGCGGGACTTACGAGCAGTACTTC
CASSLPHEAGGTYEQYF
>NA|TRBJ2-2|TRBV29-1
TGCAGCGTTGAAGACAGGGCGAACACCGGGGAGCTGTTTTTT
CSVEDRANTGELFF
>NA|TRBJ2-7|TRBV6-5
TGTGCCAGCTCGGCAGAGCGAACCTACGAGCAGTACTTC
CASSAERTYEQYF
>TRBD2|TRBJ2-1|TRBV7-3
TGTGCCAGCAGCCTGTTAGCGGGGGGGCAAGAGCAGTTCTTC
CASSLLAGGQEQFF
>NA|TRBJ2-3|TRBV28
TGTGCCAGCACCCAGGCGGGGGATACGCAGTATTTT
CASTQAGDTQYF
>TRBD2|TRBJ2-5|TRBV5-1
TGCGCCAGCAGCTTGGGCCTAGCGGGAGACGCGACCCAGTACTTC
CASSLGLAGDATQYF
>NA|TRBJ1-2|TRBV27
TGTGCCAGCAGTTTTTTAGGGGTGAACTATGGCTACACCTTC
CASSFLGVNYGYTF
>NA|TRBJ2-2|TRBV5-1
TGCGCCAGCAGCTTGGCCCAACCGCTAGCGAGGGTCACCGGGGAGCTGTTTTTT
CASSLAQPLARVTGELFF
>NA|TRBJ2-1|TRBV14
TGTGCCAGCAGCGAAGACGGAGGTTCGCCCTACAATGAGCAGTTCTTC
CASSEDGGSPYNEQFF
>NA|TRBJ1-3|TRBV9
TGTGCCAGCAGCGTAGAGGCAGGAACCACTGGAAACACCATATATTTT
CASSVEAGTTGNTIYF
>NA|TRBJ1-4|TRBV19
TGTGCCACCTCAATGGGGACAATCAATGAAAAACTGTTTTTT
CATSMGTINEKLFF
>TRBD1|TRBJ2-6|TRBV9
TGTGCCAGCCGACAGGGCCACGGGCCCAACGTCCTGACTTTC
CASRQGHGPNVLTF
>TRBD2|TRBJ2-3|TRBV29-1
TGCAGCGTTGCCCTCCTAAGCGGGAGGGGTATCCCCCCTTCTAGCACAGATACGCAGTATTTT
CSVALLSGRGIPPSSTDTQYF
>NA|TRBJ2-3|TRBV11-2
TGTGCCAGCAGCCCGGCGACATTGGATACGCAGTATTTT
CASSPATLDTQYF